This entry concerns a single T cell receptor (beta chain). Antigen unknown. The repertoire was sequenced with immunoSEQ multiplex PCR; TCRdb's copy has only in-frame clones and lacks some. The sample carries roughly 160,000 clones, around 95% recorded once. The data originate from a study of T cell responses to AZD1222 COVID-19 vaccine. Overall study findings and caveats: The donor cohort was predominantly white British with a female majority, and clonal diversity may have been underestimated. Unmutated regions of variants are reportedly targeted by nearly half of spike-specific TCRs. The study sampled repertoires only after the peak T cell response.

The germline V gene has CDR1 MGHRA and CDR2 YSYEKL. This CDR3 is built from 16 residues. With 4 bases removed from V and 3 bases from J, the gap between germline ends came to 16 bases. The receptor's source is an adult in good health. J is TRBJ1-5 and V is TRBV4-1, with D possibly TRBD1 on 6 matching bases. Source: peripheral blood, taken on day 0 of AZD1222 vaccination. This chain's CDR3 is CASSPGTDRYNQPQHF. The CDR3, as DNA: TGCGCCAGCAGCCCGGGGACGGACAGATACAATCAGCCCCAGCATTTT.